Each of the 13 T cell receptor beta chains below was sequenced from the same sample in a study of T cell repertoires in cytomegalovirus infection. Using its own MiXCR run on the reads, TCRdb lists one record per CDR3 protein. The table lists a few hundred thousand distinct CDR3 sequences, roughly an eighth of them singletons, with roughly 8.9% in the top ten. Sequencing was performed on PBMCs. Source of these receptors: a human donor in good health (CMV status not recorded). Some clones in this sample may be carry-over from other donors' samples.

This clonotype was counted between two and nine times. V and J are TRBV12-3 or TRBV12-4 and TRBJ2-7; the match to TRBD1 covers 10 bases. The CDR3 has 17 residues. V gave up 5 bases and J gave up 4 bases; unmatched junction bases: 14. The CDR3 region has the DNA TGTGCCAGCAGTCCTGAGGCCCGGACAGGGGGGGCTTACGAGCAGTACTTC. Its protein is CASSPEARTGGAYEQYF.

Many counts were recorded for this clonotype. V and J are TRBV7-8 and TRBJ1-1; D gene unclear. The CDR3 is 13 residues long. The germline V gene has CDR1 SGHVS and CDR2 FQNEAQ. V was pared by 1 base and J by 5 bases, with 8 bases between. As DNA, the CDR3 is TGTGCCAGCAGCTTAGTTGGGGAAACTGAAGCTTTCTTT. Translated, it gives CASSLVGETEAFF.

Only a few counts were recorded for this clonotype. The CDR3 DNA sequence: TGCGCCAGCAGCTCCCCCGGGGGGCCAGAGACCCAGTACTTC. Amino acid sequence: CASSSPGGPETQYF. This chain uses TRBV5-1 with TRBJ2-5; TRBD2 is a possible D gene (7 bases). Germline CDR1 is SGHRS and CDR2 is YFSETQ. There are 14 residues in the CDR3. The V gene lost 3 bases and the J gene lost 4 bases, with 13 bases spanning the gap.

This clonotype was counted many times. The chain employs TRBV7-2 and TRBJ1-5; D might be TRBD1 (6 bases). The CDR3 is made up of 15 amino acids. The V gene lost 2 bases and the J gene lost 3 bases, with 11 bases spanning the gap. Germline V CDR1 and CDR2: SGHTA, FQGNSA. The CDR3 DNA reads as TGTGCCAGCAGCTTAAACAGGGACTACAATCAGCCCCAGCATTTT. Translating gives CASSLNRDYNQPQHF.

This clonotype was recorded at least ten times. This chain joins TRBV7-3 and TRBJ2-3; maybe TRBD1 (6 bases). Trimming shortened V by 4 bases and J by 3 bases, and 20 bases separated the two germline ends. The CDR3 is 17 residues long. Germline CDR1 reads SGHTA; CDR2 reads FQGTGA. The CDR3 nucleotides are TGTGCCAGCAGCTCCGGGACCTGGGGGCGAGGGACAGATACGCAGTATTTT. Its protein is CASSSGTWGRGTDTQYF.

The gene calls are TRBV20-1 and TRBJ2-1; tentative D call: TRBD1 (6 bases). The V gene lost 5 bases and the J gene lost 5 bases, with 22 bases spanning the gap. CDR1 DFQATT and CDR2 SNEGSKA come from the germline V gene (reference sequence). The length of the CDR3 is 16 residues. CDR3 region: CSAGHPRDTPDNEQFF. CDR3 in DNA: TGCAGTGCTGGACACCCCCGGGACACCCCAGACAATGAGCAGTTCTTC.

There are a few counts of this clonotype. The gene calls are TRBV6-1 and TRBJ1-5; no definite D call. Germline lookup yields CDR1 MNHNS and CDR2 SASEGT. Trimming took off 3 bases at V and 5 bases at J, with 14 bases between the two ends. The CDR3 sequence is 15 residues long. This CDR3 is CASSETQSTYQPQHF. As DNA, the CDR3 is TGTGCCAGCAGTGAGACGCAGTCAACTTATCAGCCCCAGCATTTT.

The chain links TRBV20-1 to TRBJ2-3; TRBD2 aligns across 10 bases. The CDR3 runs 14 residues. Germline V CDR1 and CDR2: DFQATT, SNEGSKA (reference sequence). V gave up 5 bases and J gave up 4 bases; unmatched junction bases: 6. Written as DNA, the CDR3 is TGCAGTGCTGCCCCAGCGGGAGGGCCAGATACGCAGTATTTT. Protein sequence: CSAAPAGGPDTQYF.

This clonotype was counted many times. V is TRBV20-1 and J is TRBJ2-1; 13 bases line up with TRBD2. Unmatched junction bases numbered 10, after V lost 6 bases and J lost 5 bases. CDR1 is DFQATT, CDR2 SNEGSKA, per germline (reference sequence). The CDR3 is 16 amino acids. CDR3 amino acids: CSAATSGRARNNEQFF. The CDR3 DNA reads as TGCAGTGCCGCAACTAGCGGGAGGGCCCGAAACAATGAGCAGTTCTTC.

This clonotype came up a few times. The V and J genes are TRBV20-1 and TRBJ1-5; 9 nucleotides match TRBD1. This CDR3 is 17 amino acids long. J was trimmed by 0 bases and V by 6 bases; bases with no gene match: 12. CDR1 is DFQATT, CDR2 SNEGSKA, per germline (reference sequence). CDR3 in amino acids: CSALKTGGKISNQPQHF. In DNA form, the CDR3 reads TGCAGTGCACTGAAGACAGGGGGGAAGATTAGCAATCAGCCCCAGCATTTT.

This clonotype occurred a few times. The rearrangement links TRBV4-1 to TRBJ1-1, with D possibly matching TRBD1 (5 bases). The CDR3 spans 13 residues. In germline, CDR1 is MGHRA, CDR2 YSYEKL. Trimming cost V 2 bases and J 2 bases, with 6 bases left between them. CDR3 nucleotide sequence: TGCGCCAGCAGCCAAAGGGACAACACTGAAGCTTTCTTT. Its translation: CASSQRDNTEAFF.

This clonotype came up a few times. V and J are TRBV24-1 and TRBJ2-1; 11 bases map to TRBD2. The ends lost 3 bases at V and 6 bases at J; junction bases unmatched: 9. CDR1 is KGHDR, CDR2 SFDVKD, per germline. The CDR3 is 17 amino acids. CDR3 residues: CATSDPGTSGFANEQFF. CDR3 sequence (DNA): TGTGCCACCAGTGATCCCGGGACTAGCGGATTCGCCAATGAGCAGTTCTTC.

This clonotype has ten or more counts. V and J are TRBV6-2 or TRBV6-3 and TRBJ1-5; TRBD1 aligns across 8 bases. J lost 5 bases, V lost 6 bases, and 15 bases had no gene match. CDR3 length: 17 residues. Germline loops: CDR1 MNHEY, CDR2 SVGEGT. The CDR3 sequence: CASRLDGQGVSHQPQHF. DNA of the CDR3: TGTGCCAGCAGGTTAGACGGACAGGGCGTCTCGCATCAGCCCCAGCATTTT.